The entry below gives a single T cell receptor beta chain sequence along with its context. Its antigen is undetermined. This sample was taken from a study of regulatory T cells in long-lasting Graves disease. Study-level results: Relative to newly diagnosed Graves' patients, persistent ones had lower TCR diversity. Accuracy may have been reduced by the small sample size. Rather than thyroid tissue, only peripheral blood underwent study.

To make TCR beta libraries, researchers used iRepertoire HTBI primers and Arm-PCR of CDR3 regions. TCRdb independently ran MiXCR on the multiplex PCR reads; one entry per CDR3 protein. The sample carries 600,000 to 800,000 distinct CDR3 sequences, 30% recorded once. Time point of the sample: persistent/refractory GD, antithyroid drugs over 5 years with positive TRAb. From RNA extracted from PBMCs, the TCR library was made. The junction had 7 bases not matched to a gene; V was cut back by 3 bases and J by 4 bases. CDR3 length: 16 amino acids. CDR1 MDHEN and CDR2 SYDVKM come from the germline V gene. J is TRBJ1-5 and V is TRBV28; 9 positions match TRBD1. Specimen: peripheral blood mononuclear cells (PBMCs), collected when the disease was refractory, from a patient treated with antithyroid drugs. The source is a female donor with Graves disease. CDR3 bases: TGTGCCAGCAGTTTTCCCCGGACAGGGGCTAATCAGCCCCAGCATTTT. Encoded protein: CASSFPRTGANQPQHF.